The clone carrying this TCR beta chain was found once. The antigen is not known. One junction end disagrees with the germline gene, perhaps due to a read error. The PCR had 60 Vbeta and 13 Jbeta primers. Clones were read by immunoSEQ multiplex PCR, and TCRdb kept only the in-frame ones, dropping some. The sample carries 80,000 to 100,000 clones, roughly 72% recorded once. The data derive from a study of cytomegalovirus exposure and HLA in healthy donors. Whole-study results and caveats: Some 17,000 TCR beta sequences were associated with HLA alleles at 0.05 false discovery rate in a later analysis.

The CDR3 totals 14 residues. Germline CDR1 MNHNY, CDR2 SVGAGI (reference sequence). Sequencing was performed on PBMCs. The source is a man aged 25-45 years in good health and CMV-seropositive. The rearrangement uses TRBV6-6 and TRBJ2-5; D unresolved. CDR3 residues: CTSSYSQAQETQYF. For the CDR3, the DNA is TGTACCAGCAGTTACAGTCAGGCCCAAGAGACCCAGTACTTC.